This TCR beta chain is drawn from a study of technical replicates of blood from a handful of donors. This clone appeared a few times. Assay used: immunoSEQ multiplex PCR; TCRdb lists only in-frame clones, some missing. The sample has some 78,000 clones; approximately 93% are singletons. Between the trimmed V and J ends, which lost 2 bases and 1 base, there was a span of 8 bases. CDR1 GTSNPN and CDR2 SVGIG come from the germline V gene (reference sequence). The CDR3 consists of 13 residues. This TCR was sampled from a human donor in good health. The sequencing sample was made of T cells isolated from PBMCs. This chain links TRBV30 with TRBJ1-1; a possible D gene is TRBD1 (6 bases). CDR3 region: CAWSKDRNTEAFF. The CDR3 DNA follows: TGTGCCTGGAGTAAGGACAGGAACACTGAAGCTTTCTTT. Looking up the rest from reference TRBV30 and TRBJ1-1 gives the full variable domain: SQTIHQWPATLVQPVGSPLSLECTVEGTSNPNLYWYRQAAGRGLQLLFYSVGIGQISSEVPQNLSASRPQDRQFILSSKKLLLSDSGFYLCAWSKDRNTEAFFGQGTRLTVV.